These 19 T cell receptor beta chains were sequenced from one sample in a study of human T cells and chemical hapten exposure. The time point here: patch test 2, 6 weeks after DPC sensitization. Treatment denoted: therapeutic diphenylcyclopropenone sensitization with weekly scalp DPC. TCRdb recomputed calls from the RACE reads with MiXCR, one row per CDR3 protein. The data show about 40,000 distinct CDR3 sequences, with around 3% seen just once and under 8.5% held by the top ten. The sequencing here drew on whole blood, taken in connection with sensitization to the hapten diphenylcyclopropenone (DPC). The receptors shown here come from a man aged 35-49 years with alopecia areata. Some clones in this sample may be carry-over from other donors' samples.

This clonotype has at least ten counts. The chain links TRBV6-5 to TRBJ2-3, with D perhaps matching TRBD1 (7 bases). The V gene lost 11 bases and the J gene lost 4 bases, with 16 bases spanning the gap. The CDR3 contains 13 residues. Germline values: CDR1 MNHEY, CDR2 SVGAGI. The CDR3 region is CAAGTGEADTQYF. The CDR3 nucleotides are TGTGCCGCAGGAACAGGGGAGGCAGATACGCAGTATTTT.

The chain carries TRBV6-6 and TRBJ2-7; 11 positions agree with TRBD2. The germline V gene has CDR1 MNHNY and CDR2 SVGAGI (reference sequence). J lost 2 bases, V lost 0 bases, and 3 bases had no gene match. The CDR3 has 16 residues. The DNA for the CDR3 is TGTGCCAGCAGTTACTCCGGGACTAGCGGTGCCTACGAGCAGTACTTC. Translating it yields CASSYSGTSGAYEQYF.

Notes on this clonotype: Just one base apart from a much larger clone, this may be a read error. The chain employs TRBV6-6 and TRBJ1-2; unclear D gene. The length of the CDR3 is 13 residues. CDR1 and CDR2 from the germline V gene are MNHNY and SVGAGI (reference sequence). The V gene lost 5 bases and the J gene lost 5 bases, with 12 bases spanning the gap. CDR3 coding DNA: TGTGCCAGCAGTCTCATGGACCGTTATGGCTACACCTTC. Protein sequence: CASSLMDRYGYTF.

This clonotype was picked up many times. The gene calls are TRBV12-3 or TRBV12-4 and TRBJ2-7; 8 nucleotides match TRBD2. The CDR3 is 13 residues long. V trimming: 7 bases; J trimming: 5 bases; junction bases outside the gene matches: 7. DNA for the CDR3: TGTGCCAGCAACCCGGGGGGGTTCCACGAGCAGTACTTC. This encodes CASNPGGFHEQYF.

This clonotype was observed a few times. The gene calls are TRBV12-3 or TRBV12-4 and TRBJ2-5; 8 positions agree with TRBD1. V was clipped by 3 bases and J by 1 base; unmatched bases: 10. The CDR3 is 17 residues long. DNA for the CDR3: TGTGCCAGCAGTTTGGGTAGGCAGGGGGCGAGCCAAGAGACCCAGTACTTC. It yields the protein CASSLGRQGASQETQYF.

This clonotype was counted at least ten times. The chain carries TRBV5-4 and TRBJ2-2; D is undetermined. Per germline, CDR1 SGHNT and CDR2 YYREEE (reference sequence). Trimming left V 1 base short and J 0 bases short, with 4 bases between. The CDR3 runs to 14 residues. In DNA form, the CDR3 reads TGTGCCAGCAGCTTGAAGACGAACACCGGGGAGCTGTTTTTT. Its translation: CASSLKTNTGELFF.

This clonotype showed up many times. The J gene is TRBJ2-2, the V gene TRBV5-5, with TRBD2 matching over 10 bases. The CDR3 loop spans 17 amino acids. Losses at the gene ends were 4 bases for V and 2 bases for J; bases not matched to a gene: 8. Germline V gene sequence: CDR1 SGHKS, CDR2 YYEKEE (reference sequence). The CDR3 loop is CASSPGGTSVNTGELFF. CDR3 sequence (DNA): TGTGCCAGCAGCCCTGGAGGGACTAGCGTTAACACCGGGGAGCTGTTTTTT.

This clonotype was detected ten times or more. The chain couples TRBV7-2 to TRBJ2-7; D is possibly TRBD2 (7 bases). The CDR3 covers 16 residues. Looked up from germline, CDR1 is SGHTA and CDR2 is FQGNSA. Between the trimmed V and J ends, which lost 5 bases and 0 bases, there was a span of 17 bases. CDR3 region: CASSLGGLANSYEQYF. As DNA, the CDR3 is TGTGCCAGCAGCCTGGGGGGGCTAGCCAACTCCTACGAGCAGTACTTC.

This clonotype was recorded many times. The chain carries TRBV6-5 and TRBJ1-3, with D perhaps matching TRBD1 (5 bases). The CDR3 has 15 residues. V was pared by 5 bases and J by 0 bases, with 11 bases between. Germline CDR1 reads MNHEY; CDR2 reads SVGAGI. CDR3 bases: TGTGCCAGCAGTCGACAGCCTTTCTCTGGAAACACCATATATTTT. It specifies CASSRQPFSGNTIYF.

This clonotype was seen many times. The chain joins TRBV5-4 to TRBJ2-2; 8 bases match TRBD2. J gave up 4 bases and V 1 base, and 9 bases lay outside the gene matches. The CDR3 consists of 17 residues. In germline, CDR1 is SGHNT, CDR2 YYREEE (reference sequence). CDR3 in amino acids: CASSLPGSGSVTGELFF. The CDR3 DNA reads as TGTGCCAGCAGCTTGCCGGGGAGCGGGAGTGTCACCGGGGAGCTGTTTTTT.

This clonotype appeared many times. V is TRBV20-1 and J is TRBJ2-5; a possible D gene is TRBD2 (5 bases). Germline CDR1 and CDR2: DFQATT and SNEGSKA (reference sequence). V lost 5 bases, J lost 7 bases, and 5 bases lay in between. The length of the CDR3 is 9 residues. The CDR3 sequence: CSAAGTQYF. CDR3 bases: TGCAGTGCTGCGGGGACCCAGTACTTC.

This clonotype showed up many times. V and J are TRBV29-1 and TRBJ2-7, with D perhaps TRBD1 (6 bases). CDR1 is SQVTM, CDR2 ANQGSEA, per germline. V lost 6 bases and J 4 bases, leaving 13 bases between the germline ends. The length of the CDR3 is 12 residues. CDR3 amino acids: CSVRAGVYEQYF. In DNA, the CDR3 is TGCAGCGTGCGGGCAGGGGTTTACGAGCAGTACTTC.

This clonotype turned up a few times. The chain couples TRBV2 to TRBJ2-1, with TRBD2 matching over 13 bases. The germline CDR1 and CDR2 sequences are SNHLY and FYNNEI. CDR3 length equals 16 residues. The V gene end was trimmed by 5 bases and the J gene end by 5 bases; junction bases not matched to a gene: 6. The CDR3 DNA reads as TGTGCCAGCAGTCGCCTGACTAGCGGGGGGAACAATGAGCAGTTCTTC. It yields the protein CASSRLTSGGNNEQFF.

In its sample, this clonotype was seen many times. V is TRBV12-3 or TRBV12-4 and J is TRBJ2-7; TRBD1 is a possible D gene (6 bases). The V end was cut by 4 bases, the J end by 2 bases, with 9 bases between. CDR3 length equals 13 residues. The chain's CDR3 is CASSSDRAYEQYF. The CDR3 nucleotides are TGTGCCAGCAGTTCGGACAGAGCCTACGAGCAGTACTTC.

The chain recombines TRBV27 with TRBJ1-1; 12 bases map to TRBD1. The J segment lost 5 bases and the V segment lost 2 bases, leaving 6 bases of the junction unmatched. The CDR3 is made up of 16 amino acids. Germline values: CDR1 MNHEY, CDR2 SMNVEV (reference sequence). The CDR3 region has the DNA TGTGCCAGCAGTTTAGGGACAGGGGGCGCGAGTACTGAAGCTTTCTTT. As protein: CASSLGTGGASTEAFF.

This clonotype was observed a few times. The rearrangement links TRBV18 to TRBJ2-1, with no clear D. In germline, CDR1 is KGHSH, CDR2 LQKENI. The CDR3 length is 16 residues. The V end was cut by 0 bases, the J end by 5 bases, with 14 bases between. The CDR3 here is CASSPPDAPRHNEQFF. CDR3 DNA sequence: TGTGCCAGCTCACCACCCGACGCTCCTAGACACAATGAGCAGTTCTTC.

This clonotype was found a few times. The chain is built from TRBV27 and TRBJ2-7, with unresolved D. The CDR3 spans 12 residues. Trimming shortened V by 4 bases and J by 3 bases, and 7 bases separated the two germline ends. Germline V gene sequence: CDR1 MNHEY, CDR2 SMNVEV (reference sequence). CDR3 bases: TGTGCCAGCAGTTCCGAGAGCTACGAGCAGTACTTC. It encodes CASSSESYEQYF.

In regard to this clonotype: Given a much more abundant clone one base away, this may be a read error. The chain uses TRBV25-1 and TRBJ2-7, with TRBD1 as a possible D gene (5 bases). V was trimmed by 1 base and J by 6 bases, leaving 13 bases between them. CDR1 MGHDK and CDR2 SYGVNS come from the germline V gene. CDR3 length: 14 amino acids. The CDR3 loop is CASSEFIGQGEQYF. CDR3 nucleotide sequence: TGTGCCAGCAGTGAATTTATAGGCCAGGGCGAGCAGTACTTC.

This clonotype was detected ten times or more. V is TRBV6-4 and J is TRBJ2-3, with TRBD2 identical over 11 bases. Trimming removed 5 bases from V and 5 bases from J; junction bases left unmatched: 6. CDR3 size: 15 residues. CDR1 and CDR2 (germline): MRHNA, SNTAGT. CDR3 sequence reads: CASSLTSGSGDTQYF. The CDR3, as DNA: TGTGCCAGCAGTCTTACTAGCGGGAGTGGAGATACGCAGTATTTT.